This T cell receptor beta chain was profiled in a study of T cells in Graves' hyperthyroidism and ophthalmopathy. General observations from the study: Most expanded thyroid clonotypes above 0.001 also appeared in blood.

Investigators excluded patients with uncontrolled infection, other autoimmune disease, pregnancy or lactation. Any symptoms of ophthalmopathy came after the first hyperthyroidism diagnosis, from which the blood sample dates. PBMCs were collected from a roughly 10 ml volume of fresh peripheral blood. Per the germline V gene, CDR1 is SEHNR and CDR2 is FQNEAQ (reference sequence). V was clipped by 5 bases and J by 0 bases, with 13 bases between them. The length of the CDR3 is 15 residues. TCR beta CDR3 region amplification was performed from RNA transcripts. A first-round RT-PCR of the TCR CDR3 used the HTBI primer set. TCRdb passed the multiplex PCR reads through MiXCR, listing each CDR3 protein once. Of around 700,000 distinct CDR3 sequences in the sample, approximately 18% were seen once. This clonotype was detected a few times. Its antigen remains unknown.

Sequenced input: blood. The V call is TRBV7-9, the J call TRBJ1-2; TRBD1 might be the D (6 bases). The origin of this receptor is a woman aged 50 to 60 with Graves' hyperthyroidism that later progressed to Graves' ophthalmopathy. CDR3 region: CASSPRQETNYGYTF. CDR3 DNA: TGTGCCAGCAGCCCCCGACAGGAAACTAACTATGGCTACACCTTC.